The clone carrying this T cell receptor beta chain was found once. Repertoires were generated with immunoSEQ multiplex PCR, while TCRdb's copy carries only in-frame clones and drops some. The data contain some 33,000 clones, about 83% of them singletons. The source of the sample is a study of OX40 agonist ivuxolimab in advanced cancers. Germline CDR1 and CDR2: SGHAT and FQNNGV. There are 13 residues in the CDR3. V lost 0 bases to trimming and J lost 7 bases, with 9 bases between them. The material was CD4+ or CD8+ T cells sorted from blood, obtained in a trial of the OX40 agonist ivuxolimab. The chain combines TRBV11-2 with TRBJ1-1; D gene uncertain. This sequence originates from an adult with an advanced solid tumor such as melanoma, head and neck, liver or kidney cancer. The CDR3 loop reads CASSLDYTNEAFF. The CDR3 region has the DNA TGTGCCAGCAGCTTAGATTACACGAATGAAGCTTTCTTT.